This T cell receptor (beta chain) derives from a study of metastatic and nonmetastatic thyroid tumors (dated by TCRdb to the early 2020s). The study in broad terms: For patients with malignant and with benign thyroid disease, the researchers compared repertoires between peripheral blood samples and tumor or nodule tissue samples.

The research as a whole found: In both blood and tumor samples, malignant tumors were reported to have significantly higher TCR beta diversity than benign nodules.

The V end loses 4 bases and the J end loses 4 bases, and a stretch of 13 bases separates them. From the cysteine through the phenylalanine, the CDR3 covers 14 amino acids. The retained sequence is limited to the CDR3, 42 bases, with the frame set at the first base. Preparation of the library involved PCR. Sequencer: Illumina HiSeq 4000. High-throughput sequencing was used to profile the TCR beta-chain CDR3 region of each patient. As for the authors' bioinformatics: A classifier to discriminate distant-metastatic papillary thyroid cancer patients was built from CDR3 differences across clinicopathological groups. The Shannon index was used to assess repertoire diversity, and the Morisita-Horn index was used to assess tumor-blood repertoire similarity. Starting from the raw public reads, TCRdb applied fastp trimming at Q25, assembled clones with MiXCR and retained in-frame beta chains. The V and J calls were not made by the authors but by TCRdb's processing. The sample records 40,000 to 55,000 clones, 16% of which are singletons. The ten largest clones capture about 20% of the sample.

None of the patients had been given any treatment before thyroid surgery. Patient clinical samples collected from about 2012 to 2019 were retrospectively analysed using T-cell receptor beta sequencing. This clone showed up just a few times. The antigen it binds to is not known. Base qualities are not at hand, and no much larger clone is one base apart. The V and J genes are TRBV12-3 or TRBV12-4 and TRBJ2-5, and TRBD1 may be the D gene, going by 6 matching bases. Sequencing was carried out using blood. The TCR originated in a female donor with papillary thyroid cancer or a benign thyroid nodule (not recorded which). Some clones in this sample may be carry-over from other donors' samples. This receptor has the CDR3 CASSYRKGGETQYF. At the DNA level, the sequence is TGTGCCAGCAGTTACAGGAAAGGGGGAGAGACCCAGTACTTC.